The 27 T cell receptor beta chains presented below share a single source sample, sequenced in a study of immune heterogeneity within non-small cell lung tumors. For each sample, template was approximately 0.6 ug of bulk tumor genomic DNA. Several biopsies per primary tumor, spaced far apart, were taken during surgery. Curative surgical treatment was performed in patients who had newly diagnosed, untreated non-small cell lung cancer. Multiplex PCR employing 32 V and 13 J primers generated amplicons of the TCR beta CDR3. TCRdb re-called the multiplex PCR reads with MiXCR, one entry per CDR3 protein. The sample consists of 30,000 to 40,000 distinct CDR3 sequences, around 28% of them appearing once. Material for sequencing was lung tumor tissue. The receptors here all came from a man aged 35-49 years with non-small cell lung cancer.

This clonotype appeared a single time. A much more abundant neighbour one base away suggests this may be a read error. This is likely a read error, given that the CDR3 carries no conserved phenylalanine or tryptophan at its end. This rearrangement joins TRBV6-1 to TRBJ2-2; no firm D call. Germline-derived CDR1 and CDR2 are MNHNS and SASEGT. The CDR3 runs 14 residues. The V end lost 3 bases, the J end lost 0 bases, and 5 bases lay between the germline ends. CDR3 DNA sequence: TGTGCCAGCAGTGACTACTCGAACACCGGGGAGCTGTTTCTT. Encoded protein: CASSDYSNTGELFL.

This clonotype was seen a few times. The V call is TRBV12-3 or TRBV12-4, the J call TRBJ2-3, with a possible D match to TRBD2 (6 bases). The germline V and J ends were trimmed by 5 bases and 2 bases, with 14 bases remaining between them. The CDR3 sequence is 15 residues long. The CDR3 bases are TGTGCCAGCAGTCGAATGGGACTCCCCACAGATACGCAGTATTTT. Translated: CASSRMGLPTDTQYF.

This clonotype has a handful of counts. The V call is TRBV14, the J call TRBJ2-1; 12 nucleotides line up with TRBD2. The CDR3 is 17 amino acids. Per germline, CDR1 SGHDN and CDR2 FVKESK. V dropped 1 base and J dropped 0; count of bases not matched to a gene: 1. CDR3 sequence: CASSQGLAGASYNEQFF. As DNA, the CDR3 is TGTGCCAGCAGCCAAGGACTAGCGGGAGCCTCCTACAATGAGCAGTTCTTC.

This clonotype was recorded at least ten times. The chain is built from TRBV20-1 and TRBJ2-7; a possible D gene is TRBD1 (6 bases). V was pared by 4 bases and J by 7 bases, with 20 bases between. The CDR3 contains 14 residues. CDR1 is DFQATT and CDR2 is SNEGSKA in the germline V gene (reference sequence). CDR3 sequence reads: CSAKLPGHPLEQYF. The CDR3 region has the DNA TGCAGTGCTAAACTTCCGGGACACCCTTTGGAGCAGTACTTC.

This clonotype has ten or more counts. The genes are TRBV6-1 and TRBJ2-3; D is uncertain. The CDR3 totals 15 residues. The germline gives CDR1 MNHNS, CDR2 SASEGT. V lost 5 bases to trimming and J lost 1 base, with 13 bases between them. The CDR3 sequence: CASSITFGGTDTQYF. The CDR3 DNA follows: TGTGCCAGCAGTATAACGTTTGGTGGCACAGATACGCAGTATTTT.

The chain is built from TRBV18 and TRBJ2-5; TRBD1 agrees at 7 bases. Germline values: CDR1 KGHSH, CDR2 LQKENI. CDR3 length equals 15 residues. With 3 bases clipped from V and 3 bases from J, the junction kept 7 bases outside the gene matches. The CDR3 spells CASSPKGTEKETQYF. The DNA for the CDR3 is TGTGCCAGCTCACCCAAAGGGACAGAAAAAGAGACCCAGTACTTC.

On this clonotype itself: This clone may be a read error of a much larger clone one base away. The J gene is TRBJ2-7, the V gene TRBV14, with 8 bases aligning to TRBD1. Germline V gives CDR1 SGHDN, CDR2 FVKESK. Trimming took 7 bases from V and 6 from J; bases not matched to a gene: 11. The CDR3 spans 14 residues. The CDR3 DNA sequence: TGTGCCAGCATCCTGGTGCAGGGGGCCTTCGAGCAGTACTTC. Translating it yields CASILVQGAFEQYF.

Of note for this clonotype: A much bigger clone sits one base away, suggesting this may be a read error. The chain carries TRBV24-1 and TRBJ2-3; 7 bases align to TRBD1. The CDR3 is 15 amino acids. The germline gives CDR1 KGHDR, CDR2 SFDVKD. CDR3 loop: CDTSDPGQYTDTQYF. The CDR3 region has the DNA TGTGACACCAGTGATCCGGGACAGTACACAGATACGCAGTATTTT.

CDR3: CASSPKGQGGFNEQFF. The CDR3 coding sequence is TGCGCCAGCAGCCCTAAAGGACAGGGGGGTTTCAACGAGCAGTTCTTC. The chain has TRBV4-3 and TRBJ2-1; TRBD1 matches at 10 bases. This CDR3 is built from 16 residues. CDR1 LGHNA and CDR2 YSLEER come from the germline V gene. The trim removed 4 bases at V and 10 bases at J, leaving 13 bases unmatched.

The J gene is TRBJ2-5, the V gene TRBV27; TRBD1 aligns across 7 bases. With V trimmed by 6 bases and J by 0 bases, 4 bases remained unmatched. CDR1 is MNHEY and CDR2 is SMNVEV in the germline V gene (reference sequence). The length of the CDR3 is 14 residues. The CDR3 DNA sequence: TGTGCCAGCAGACCGGGACAGCACCAAGAGACCCAGTACTTC. Encoded protein: CASRPGQHQETQYF.

Points on this clonotype: This may be a read error: a much more frequent sequence differs by one nucleotide. V and J are TRBV6-5 and TRBJ2-1; 11 positions agree with TRBD2. Germline V gene sequence: CDR1 MNHEY, CDR2 SVGAGI. The CDR3 consists of 17 residues. Trimming took 0 bases from V and 3 from J; bases not matched to a gene: 4. The CDR3 protein is CASSYSGLADIYNEQFF. CDR3 nucleotides: TGTGCCAGCAGTTACTCGGGACTAGCGGACATCTACAATGAGCAGTTCTTC.

The CDR3 is CASSIGQINQPQHF. CDR3 DNA: TGTGCCAGCAGCATAGGACAGATCAATCAGCCCCAGCATTTT. The rearrangement links TRBV5-6 to TRBJ1-5, with D tentatively TRBD1 (6 bases). There are 14 residues in the CDR3. The V end was cut by 4 bases, the J end by 3 bases, with 11 bases between. Germline V CDR1 and CDR2: SGHDT, YYEEEE.

This clonotype is medium-sized by share. The V call is TRBV28, the J call TRBJ2-7, with 10 bases lining up with TRBD2. The CDR3 is 16 amino acids. Germline CDR1 is MDHEN and CDR2 is SYDVKM. Trimming took 5 bases from V and 2 from J; bases not matched to a gene: 9. CDR3 coding DNA: TGTGCCAGCAGTACAATTCTAGCGGGAGACACCTACGAGCAGTACTTC. Amino acid sequence: CASSTILAGDTYEQYF.

As concerns this clonotype: This may stem from a read error, because a much larger clone lies one nucleotide away. The CDR3 region is CASALGGGLINYGYTF. The CDR3 DNA reads as TGTGCTAGTGCCTTGGGGGGGGGTCTGATCAACTATGGCTACACCTTC. The chain is built from TRBV12-5 and TRBJ1-2; D possibly corresponds to TRBD1 (5 bases). Germline loops: CDR1 LGHNT, CDR2 FRNRAP. The CDR3 contains 16 residues. The V end lost 7 bases, the J end lost 2 bases, and 20 bases lay between the germline ends.

With respect to this clonotype: With a much larger clone just one base away, this may be a read error. The chain employs TRBV19 and TRBJ2-1; D could derive from TRBD1 or TRBD2 (5 bases each). V was shortened by 5 bases and J by 7 bases, with 18 bases between the two germline ends. Germline V gene sequence: CDR1 LNHDA, CDR2 SQIVND (reference sequence). The CDR3 has 15 amino acids. The CDR3 is CASSLSGTLGNEQFF. In DNA form, the CDR3 reads TGTGCCAGTAGTCTCTCCGGGACCCTCGGGAATGAGCAGTTCTTC.

In this sample, this clonotype turned up many times. This chain uses TRBV20-1 with TRBJ1-2, with D tentatively TRBD1 (5 bases). The CDR3 loop spans 16 amino acids. Trimming took off 3 bases at V and 2 bases at J, with 19 bases between the two ends. Per germline, CDR1 DFQATT and CDR2 SNEGSKA (reference sequence). CDR3 sequence reads: CSASLAGGVGNYGYTF. The CDR3 coding sequence is TGCAGTGCTAGTTTAGCGGGAGGGGTTGGGAACTATGGCTACACCTTC.

This clonotype was seen repeatedly, ten times or more. This chain uses TRBV30 with TRBJ2-7, with 8 bases that match TRBD1. This CDR3 is built from 13 residues. Germline V gene data show CDR1 as GTSNPN and CDR2 as SVGIG (reference sequence). J was trimmed by 7 bases and V by 0 bases; bases with no gene match: 5. The CDR3 loop reads CAWSVTGGREQYF. The CDR3, as DNA: TGTGCCTGGAGTGTCACAGGGGGTAGGGAGCAGTACTTC.

This clonotype has at least ten counts. The gene calls are TRBV20-1 and TRBJ1-2, with a possible D match to TRBD1 (5 bases). This CDR3 comprises 11 residues. Germline lookup yields CDR1 DFQATT and CDR2 SNEGSKA (reference sequence). V shed 6 bases and J shed 4 bases, with 9 bases lying between them. The DNA for the CDR3 is TGCAGTGCAGGGGACTTCTATGGCTACACCTTC. It translates to CSAGDFYGYTF.

At least ten counts were recorded for this clonotype. The chain combines TRBV28 with TRBJ1-2, with a weak D call TRBD1 (6 bases). The germline CDR1 and CDR2 sequences are MDHEN and SYDVKM. The CDR3 has 15 amino acids. V was pared by 3 bases and J by 3 bases, with 14 bases between. This CDR3 is CASSLSGASDYGYTF. The CDR3 nucleotides read TGTGCCAGCAGTTTGTCGGGGGCGAGTGACTATGGCTACACCTTC.

Worth noting for this clonotype: A much larger clone differs by one base, so this may be a read error. V is TRBV19 and J is TRBJ2-2; 14 nucleotides match TRBD2. Germline trimming cut 4 bases from V and 3 bases from J; bases unmatched to any gene: 4. There are 17 residues in the CDR3. CDR1 LNHDA and CDR2 SQIVND come from the germline V gene (reference sequence). The CDR3 DNA reads as TGTGCCAGTAGTAACCAGGGACTAGCGGGAGACACCGGGGAGCTGTTTTTT. Protein: CASSNQGLAGDTGELFF. The full variable domain, in which reference TRBV19 and TRBJ2-2 provide the parts outside the CDR3, is DGGITQSPKYLFRKEGQNVTLSCEQNLNHDAMYWYRQDPGQGLRLIYYSQIVNDFQKGDIAEGYSVSREKKESFPLTVTSAQKNPTAFYLCASSNQGLAGDTGELFFGEGSRLTVL.

CDR3 sequence: CASRMTLLAENNEQFF. In DNA, the CDR3 is TGTGCCAGTAGGATGACGCTACTAGCGGAGAACAATGAGCAGTTCTTC. The chain links TRBV19 to TRBJ2-1, with TRBD2 identical over 8 bases. The CDR3 sequence is 16 residues long. CDR1 and CDR2 from the germline V gene are LNHDA and SQIVND (reference sequence). The trim removed 6 bases at V and 5 bases at J, leaving 12 bases unmatched.

Concerning this clonotype: A read error is possible here, since a much larger clone lies one base away. J is TRBJ1-2 and V is TRBV19, with D unclear. The ends were cut back, 7 bases at V and 4 bases at J, with 13 bases in the middle. The germline gives CDR1 LNHDA, CDR2 SQIVND (reference sequence). CDR3 length: 13 residues. This CDR3 reads CASTQPPPYGYTF. CDR3 in DNA: TGTGCCAGTACCCAACCGCCCCCCTATGGCTACACCTTC.

The table lists this clonotype with many counts. The chain joins TRBV27 to TRBJ2-3; possible D gene TRBD2, 5 bases. V lost 4 bases and J 9 bases, leaving 14 bases between the germline ends. Germline CDR1 and CDR2: MNHEY and SMNVEV (reference sequence). CDR3 length: 13 amino acids. CDR3: CASSSVPRGTQYF. The CDR3 DNA sequence: TGTGCCAGCAGTTCCGTCCCACGGGGAACGCAGTATTTT.

In the case of this clonotype: A much larger clone differs from this one at a single base, so this may be a read error. The chain links TRBV6-5 to TRBJ1-3, with D uncertain. This CDR3 has 16 residues. Germline V gives CDR1 MNHEY, CDR2 SVGAGI. CDR3 region: CASSYEGSPSVNTIYF. CDR3 sequence (DNA): TGTGCCAGCAGTTACGAGGGCAGCCCCTCTGTAAACACCATATATTTT.

The V call is TRBV24-1, the J call TRBJ2-1; D unresolved. Trimming stripped 4 bases from V and 0 bases from J, with 18 bases between. Germline-derived CDR1 and CDR2 are KGHDR and SFDVKD. The CDR3 consists of 18 residues. This CDR3 is CATSDLTTSRSSYNEQFF. The CDR3 nucleotides read TGTGCCACCAGTGACCTCACCACCAGCAGATCCTCCTACAATGAGCAGTTCTTC.

This clonotype was recorded a few times. The chain has TRBV11-3 and TRBJ2-3; D uncertain. Germline V gives CDR1 SGHNT, CDR2 YENEEA. The V end lost 0 bases, the J end lost 2 bases, and 9 bases lay between the germline ends. This CDR3 has 15 residues. Here the CDR3 reads CASSLDTRYTDTQYF. As DNA, the CDR3 is TGTGCCAGCAGCTTAGATACCCGGTACACAGATACGCAGTATTTT.

The chain employs TRBV4-1 and TRBJ2-7; 9 nucleotides match TRBD2. The CDR3 spans 18 residues. Germline trimming cut 1 base from V and 4 bases from J; bases unmatched to any gene: 14. Germline assignment: CDR1 MGHRA and CDR2 YSYEKL. CDR3 sequence (DNA): TGCGCCAGCAGCCAAGGGGCCTTAGCGGGAGCTCAATTTTACGAGCAGTACTTC. Amino acid sequence: CASSQGALAGAQFYEQYF.